This TCR beta chain was identified during a study of cytomegalovirus exposure and HLA in healthy donors. Across the whole study: A subsequent analysis reported that the 120 or so validation repertoires were produced on the same platform that had also been used for the 600 to 700 first-cohort repertoires. The study's findings and limits: Cytomegalovirus-associated status was assigned to roughly 160 TCR beta chains. Most sequenced TCRs were rare (though some public TCRs occurred in many donors).

Concerning this clone itself: Its antigen is unidentified.

The method was immunoSEQ multiplex PCR; TCRdb's version includes in-frame clones alone and lacks a portion of them. Among 100,000 to 120,000 clones listed, more than 70% were seen once. Trimming removed 4 bases from V and 2 bases from J, with 15 bases in between. The CDR3 is 15 amino acids. Germline lookup yields CDR1 SGHDT and CDR2 YYEEEE. The sequence derives from a woman aged 18-35 years in good health and CMV-seronegative. The sequenced material came from PBMCs. This chain connects TRBV5-6 to TRBJ1-2; perhaps TRBD1 as D (6 bases). CDR3 nucleotide sequence: TGTGCCAGCAGCCCCCCAGGGACATCCAACTATGGCTACACCTTC. Protein product: CASSPPGTSNYGYTF.